This T cell receptor (beta chain) emerged from a study of blood T cell repertoires in COVID-19. Study information: Sources were T cells, B-cell-depleted T cells, or PBMCs; the material itself was cDNA or gDNA.

Participants were aged 18 to 89 years, lived in 20 to 30 US areas, and enrolled virtually. J lost 2 bases, V lost 6 bases, and 9 bases had no gene match. The germline gives CDR1 MRHNA, CDR2 SNTAGT. This CDR3 is built from 15 residues. As originally analysed: Reference gene primer amplification in the assay estimated nucleated cell counts. Sequencing used immunoSEQ multiplex PCR; TCRdb keeps in-frame clones, though not all of them. V and J calls and clone size are copied from that table; D and trimming were computed from the DNA. The table has about 160,000 clones, 80% seen once; the top ten hold 4.5% to 7.5%.

The chain employs TRBV6-4 and TRBJ1-2; 7 nucleotides line up with TRBD1. This sequence was found in a man aged 35-49 years who had recovered from COVID-19. Sequencing input: PBMCs or T cells enriched from blood (not recorded which). The CDR3 DNA follows: TGTGCCAGCAGCATAACCGGGACAGCGAACTATGGCTACACCTTC. Translation: CASSITGTANYGYTF.